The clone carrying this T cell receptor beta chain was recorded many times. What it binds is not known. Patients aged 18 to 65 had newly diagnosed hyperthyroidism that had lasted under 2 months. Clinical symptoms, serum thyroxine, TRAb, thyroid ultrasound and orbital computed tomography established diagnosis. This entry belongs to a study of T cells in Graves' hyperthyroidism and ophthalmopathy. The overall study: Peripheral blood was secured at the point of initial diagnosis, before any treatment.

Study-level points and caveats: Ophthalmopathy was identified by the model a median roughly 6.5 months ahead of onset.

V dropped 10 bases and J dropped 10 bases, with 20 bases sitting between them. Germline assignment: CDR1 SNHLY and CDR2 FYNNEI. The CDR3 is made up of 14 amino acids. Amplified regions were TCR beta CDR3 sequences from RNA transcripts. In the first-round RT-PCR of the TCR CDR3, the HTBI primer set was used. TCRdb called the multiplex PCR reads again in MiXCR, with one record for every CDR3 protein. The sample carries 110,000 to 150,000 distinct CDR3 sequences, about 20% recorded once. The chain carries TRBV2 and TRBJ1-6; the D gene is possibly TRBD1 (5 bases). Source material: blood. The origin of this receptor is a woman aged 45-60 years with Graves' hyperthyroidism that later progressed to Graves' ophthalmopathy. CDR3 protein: CATREGSEGSPLHF. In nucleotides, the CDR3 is TGTGCCACACGCGAGGGCTCGGAGGGGTCACCCCTCCACTTT.